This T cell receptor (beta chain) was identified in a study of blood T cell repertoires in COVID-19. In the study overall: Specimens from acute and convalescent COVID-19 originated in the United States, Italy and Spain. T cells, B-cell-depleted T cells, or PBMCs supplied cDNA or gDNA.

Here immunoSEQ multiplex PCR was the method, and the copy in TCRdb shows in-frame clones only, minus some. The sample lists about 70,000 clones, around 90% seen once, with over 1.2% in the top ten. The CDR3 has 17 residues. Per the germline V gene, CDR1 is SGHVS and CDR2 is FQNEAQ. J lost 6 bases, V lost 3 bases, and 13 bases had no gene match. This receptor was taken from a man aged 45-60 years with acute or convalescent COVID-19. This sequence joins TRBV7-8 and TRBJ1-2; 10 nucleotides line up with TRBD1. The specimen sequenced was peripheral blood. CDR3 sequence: CASSFPLTGGDRDGYTF. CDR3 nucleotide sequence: TGTGCCAGCAGCTTCCCCTTGACAGGGGGCGACAGGGATGGCTACACCTTC.